Included here is one TCR beta chain sequence, with context. Trimming took off 3 bases at V and 3 bases at J, with 24 bases between the two ends. Germline CDR1 is SGHRS and CDR2 is YFSETQ. The CDR3 extends over 18 amino acids. This specimen comes from a study of CD8 T cells in Susac syndrome. Random hexamers were used to reverse transcribe roughly 0.45 to 1 ug of RNA. TCRdb called the immunoSEQ multiplex PCR reads again in MiXCR, with one record for every CDR3 protein. The sample includes 350,000 to 550,000 distinct CDR3 sequences, approximately 85% seen only once; the top ten take under 0.15%. The receptor's source is a human donor with multiple sclerosis. Sequenced sample: CD8+ T cells from PBMCs. This sequence joins TRBV5-1 and TRBJ2-5, with a tentative D call TRBD1 (5 bases). For the CDR3, the DNA is TGCGCCAGCAGCTGGGGCGAAGAGAACGAGATCAGGGAAGAGACCCAGTACTTC. Translation gives CASSWGEENEIREETQYF. Full variable domain (rest looked up from reference TRBV5-1 and TRBJ2-5): KAGVTQTPRYLIKTRGQQVTLSCSPISGHRSVSWYQQTPGQGLQFLFEYFSETQRNKGNFPGRFSGRQFSNSRSEMNVSTLELGDSALYLCASSWGEENEIREETQYFGPGTRLLVL.